This TCR beta chain was profiled in a study of CD8+CD57+ T cells in acquired aplastic anemia. Study details: Mean DNA quantity obtained from sorted CD4+ and CD8+ cells was 3 to 3.5 ug.

CDR1 LNHDA and CDR2 SQIVND come from the germline V gene (reference sequence). CDR3 length equals 15 residues. V was pared by 5 bases and J by 9 bases, with 17 bases between. The use of genomic DNA as template underpinned the TCR beta VDJ and CDR3 profiling. MiXCR was run by TCRdb on the reads, yielding one entry per CDR3 protein. The sample includes 160,000 or so distinct CDR3 sequences, around 75% of them seen just once. The patients chosen for sequencing had shown expansion of CD8+CD57+ cells (detected by flow cytometry). The study's findings and limits: Around 29 shared CD8+ CDR3s appeared highly expressed within patients' immunodominant clones.

With respect to this clonotype: The antigen is undetermined.

The sample was sorted CD4+, CD8+, or CD8+CD57+ T cells (not recorded which) from PBMCs. The rearrangement joins TRBV19 to TRBJ1-6; D remains unclear. The clonotype comes from a human donor with aplastic anemia. As DNA, the CDR3 is TGTGCCAGTAGTCCAGGCAGCGACGGAGGTTCACCCCTCCACTTT. Its protein product is CASSPGSDGGSPLHF. The complete variable domain, with remaining parts taken from reference TRBV19 and TRBJ1-6, reads DGGITQSPKYLFRKEGQNVTLSCEQNLNHDAMYWYRQDPGQGLRLIYYSQIVNDFQKGDIAEGYSVSREKKESFPLTVTSAQKNPTAFYLCASSPGSDGGSPLHFGNGTRLTVT.